This T cell receptor beta chain was captured by sequencing in a study of OX40 agonist ivuxolimab in advanced cancers. Overall study context: Dose-escalation subjects each had hepatocellular carcinoma, melanoma, renal cell or head and neck cancer. Those enrolled were about 80% male, with a mean age of around 58 years and ages from roughly 20 to 90.

This CDR3 has 15 residues. V was shortened by 0 bases and J by 9 bases, with 18 bases between the two germline ends. Germline CDR1 and CDR2: MNHEY and SVGAGI. TCRdb keeps only in-frame clones here, not all; method: immunoSEQ multiplex PCR. The sample lists more than 85,000 clones, about 91% occurring once. Study-wide findings and caveats: Within 6 weeks, CD4+ and CD8+ blood T cells expanded clonally at 0.1 to 3.0 mg/kg.

Turning to this clone: What it binds is unknown.

The sampling schedule covered blood at baseline, cycle 4 day 1, and cycle 7 day 1. This TCR came from an adult with an advanced solid tumor such as melanoma, head and neck, liver or kidney cancer. The genes are TRBV6-5 and TRBJ2-7; D is perhaps TRBD1 (6 bases). The starting material was CD4+ or CD8+ T cells sorted from blood, obtained in a trial of the OX40 agonist ivuxolimab. In DNA, the CDR3 is TGTGCCAGCAGTTACTCGCAGTGGGGGCAAGACCGGCAGTACTTC. Protein sequence: CASSYSQWGQDRQYF.